Presented here are 10 T cell receptor beta chains from one specimen sequenced in a study of technical replicates of blood from a few donors. Using immunoSEQ multiplex PCR, the repertoire was profiled, and TCRdb retains in-frame clones only, with some absent. The sample records nearly 80,000 clones, around 90% being singletons. Input material: T cells isolated from PBMCs. Every receptor here comes from a human donor in good health.

The chain combines TRBV7-2 with TRBJ1-2; TRBD1 aligns across 7 bases. Germline V gene lookup returns CDR1 SGHTA and CDR2 FQGNSA. The CDR3 is made up of 14 amino acids. Germline trimming cut 5 bases from V and 5 bases from J; bases unmatched to any gene: 8. CDR3 sequence (DNA): TGTGCCAGCAGCGAGGGGACAGCTACTTATGGCTACACCTTC. Its protein is CASSEGTATYGYTF.

The sample holds a few counts of this clone. This chain joins TRBV30 and TRBJ2-7; weak D call: TRBD2 (5 bases). The CDR3 is made up of 12 amino acids. Looked up from germline, CDR1 is GTSNPN and CDR2 is SVGIG (reference sequence). The CDR3, as DNA: TGTGCTTGCCAGCGGAGACTATACGAGCAGTACTTC. It encodes CACQRRLYEQYF.

The gene calls are TRBV10-3 and TRBJ2-7; a possible D gene is TRBD2 (5 bases). The germline V and J ends were trimmed by 6 bases and 3 bases, with 12 bases remaining between them. CDR1 is ENHRY and CDR2 is SYGVKD in the germline V gene. The CDR3 has 13 amino acids. The CDR3 protein is CAISREGNYEQYF. CDR3 DNA sequence: TGTGCCATCAGCCGGGAAGGTAACTACGAGCAGTACTTC.

V usage is TRBV27 and J usage is TRBJ2-5, with 10 bases identical to TRBD2. The CDR3 has 15 amino acids. Germline CDR1 reads MNHEY; CDR2 reads SMNVEV (reference sequence). V shed 5 bases, J shed 4 bases, and the junction held 7 bases outside the gene matches. The CDR3 sequence is CASSPLAGVGETQYF. In DNA, the CDR3 is TGTGCCAGCAGTCCCCTAGCGGGAGTGGGAGAGACCCAGTACTTC.

The CDR3 protein is CASSFGRAYEQYF. As DNA, the CDR3 is TGTGCCAGCAGTTTTGGCAGGGCCTACGAGCAGTACTTC. The chain is built from TRBV27 and TRBJ2-7; maybe TRBD1 (5 bases). This CDR3 contains 13 residues. Trimming stripped 3 bases from V and 2 bases from J, with 8 bases between. The germline V gene has CDR1 MNHEY and CDR2 SMNVEV (reference sequence).

The chain is built from TRBV30 and TRBJ2-1; 9 bases fit TRBD2. CDR1 GTSNPN and CDR2 SVGIG come from the germline V gene (reference sequence). The ends lost 0 bases at V and 4 bases at J; junction bases unmatched: 4. The CDR3 has 15 residues. CDR3 sequence (DNA): TGTGCCTGGAGTGTCCTTAGCGGGGGTTACAATGAGCAGTTCTTC. As protein: CAWSVLSGGYNEQFF.

This clone was picked up one time. This sequence joins TRBV25-1 and TRBJ1-1; D is undetermined. The CDR3 has 12 residues. The germline V gene has CDR1 MGHDK and CDR2 SYGVNS. Deletions cut 9 bases from V and 1 base from J, with 9 bases between. The CDR3 sequence is CASRDSNTEAFF. CDR3 nucleotide sequence: TGTGCCAGTAGAGATTCGAACACTGAAGCTTTCTTT.

The gene calls are TRBV27 and TRBJ2-3, with D possibly TRBD2 on 6 matching bases. V lost 2 bases, J lost 4 bases, and 13 bases lay in between. Germline values: CDR1 MNHEY, CDR2 SMNVEV (reference sequence). The CDR3 loop spans 15 amino acids. The CDR3 DNA reads as TGTGCCAGCAGTTTAAGACGGGAGTTAGCAGATACGCAGTATTTT. As protein: CASSLRRELADTQYF.

This chain joins TRBV4-1 and TRBJ1-1, with D possibly matching TRBD1 (6 bases). V was shortened by 1 base and J by 5 bases, with 17 bases between the two germline ends. Germline V lookup: CDR1 MGHRA, CDR2 YSYEKL. There are 16 residues in the CDR3. In DNA form, the CDR3 reads TGCGCCAGCAGCCAAGTCATTCAGGGGCCTCAAACTGAAGCTTTCTTT. Protein sequence: CASSQVIQGPQTEAFF.

The gene calls are TRBV4-1 and TRBJ1-3; D perhaps matches TRBD1 (5 bases). The germline CDR1 and CDR2 sequences are MGHRA and YSYEKL. This CDR3 comprises 17 residues. V shed 4 bases and J shed 0 bases, with 16 bases lying between them. Here the CDR3 DNA reads TGCGCCAGCAGCCTAATTTTAGACAGACTCTCTGGAAACACCATATATTTT. Its translation is CASSLILDRLSGNTIYF.